This TCR beta chain was sequenced in a study of cytomegalovirus exposure and HLA in healthy donors. Overall study results and limits: 16,951 TCR beta sequences were associated with HLA alleles at 0.05 false discovery rate in a later analysis.

Comment on this clone: Its antigen is unknown.

PCR employed 60 Vbeta and 13 Jbeta primers. Data came from immunoSEQ multiplex PCR; TCRdb stores just in-frame clones and leaves some out. The sample carries over 150,000 clones, around 81% recorded once. This sequence originates from a woman aged 45 to 65 in good health and CMV-seronegative. Specimen: PBMCs.

The CDR3 sequence is CASSLVQTYEQYF. The DNA of the CDR3 is TGTGCCAGCAGCTTAGTCCAGACCTACGAGCAGTACTTC. The chain carries TRBV7-6 and TRBJ2-7; unclear D gene. V was shortened by 1 base and J by 2 bases, with 6 bases between the two germline ends. The CDR3 has 13 residues. From germline, CDR1 is SGHVS and CDR2 FNYEAQ.